These 2 T cell receptor beta chains came from one sample sequenced in a study of cytomegalovirus exposure and HLA in healthy donors. PCR was performed using 60 Vbeta and 13 Jbeta primers. Some clones are missing from TCRdb's copy, which holds only in-frame ones; the method was immunoSEQ multiplex PCR. This sample's clone table lists about 34,000 clones. What was sequenced was PBMCs. The receptor source for this set is a woman aged 40 to 49 in good health and CMV-seropositive.

This sequence joins TRBV5-1 and TRBJ2-7; TRBD1 aligns across 8 bases. CDR1 SGHRS and CDR2 YFSETQ come from the germline V gene. V gave up 4 bases and J gave up 4 bases; unmatched junction bases: 4. The CDR3 spans 13 residues. CDR3: CASSGRGLYEQYF. As DNA, the CDR3 is TGCGCCAGCAGCGGCAGGGGGCTGTACGAGCAGTACTTC.

This chain connects TRBV7-9 to TRBJ2-7, with D possibly TRBD2 on 6 matching bases. V lost 8 bases and J lost 5, with 16 bases in between. The CDR3 spans 13 residues. Germline CDR1 reads SEHNR; CDR2 reads FQNEAQ (reference sequence). The CDR3: CASLPVSGDEQYF. The CDR3 nucleotides are TGTGCCAGCCTCCCGGTTAGCGGTGACGAGCAGTACTTC.